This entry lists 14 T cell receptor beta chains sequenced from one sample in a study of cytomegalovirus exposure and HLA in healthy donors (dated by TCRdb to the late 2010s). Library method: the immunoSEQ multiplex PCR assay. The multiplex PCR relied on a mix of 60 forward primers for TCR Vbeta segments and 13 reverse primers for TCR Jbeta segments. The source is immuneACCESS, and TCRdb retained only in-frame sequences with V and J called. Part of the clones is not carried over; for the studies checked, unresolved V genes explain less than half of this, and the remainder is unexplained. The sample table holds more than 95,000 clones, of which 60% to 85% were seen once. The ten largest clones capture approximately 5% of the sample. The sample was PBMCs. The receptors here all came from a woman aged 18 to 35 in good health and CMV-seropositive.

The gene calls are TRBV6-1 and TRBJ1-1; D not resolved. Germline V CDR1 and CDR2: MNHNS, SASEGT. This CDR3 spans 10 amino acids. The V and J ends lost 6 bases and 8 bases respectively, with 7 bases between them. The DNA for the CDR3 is TGTGCCAGCAGATTCGGGGAAGCTTTCTTT. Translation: CASRFGEAFF.

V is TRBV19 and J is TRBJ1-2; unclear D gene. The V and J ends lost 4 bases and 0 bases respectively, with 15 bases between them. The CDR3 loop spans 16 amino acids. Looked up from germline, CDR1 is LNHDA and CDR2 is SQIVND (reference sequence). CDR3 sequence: CASSTPRSAANYGYTF. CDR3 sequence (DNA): TGTGCCAGTAGTACCCCGAGGTCGGCAGCTAACTATGGCTACACCTTC.

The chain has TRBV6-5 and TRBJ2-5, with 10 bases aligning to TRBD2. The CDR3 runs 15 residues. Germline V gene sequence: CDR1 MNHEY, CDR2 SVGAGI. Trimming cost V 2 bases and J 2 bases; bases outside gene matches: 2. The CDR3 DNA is TGTGCCAGCAGTTACACTAGCGGGATTCAAGAGACCCAGTACTTC. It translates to CASSYTSGIQETQYF.

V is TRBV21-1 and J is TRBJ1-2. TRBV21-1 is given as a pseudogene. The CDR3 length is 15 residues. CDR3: CASSRGGRPAYGYTF. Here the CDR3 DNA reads TGTGCCAGCAGCAGGGGGGGGCGCCCCGCCTATGGCTACACCTTC.

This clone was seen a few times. In DNA form, the CDR3 reads TGTGCCAGCAGCCAAGACCCGTATACAGCGGGTGCCCACTTCCAAGAGACCCAGTACTTC. Translated: CASSQDPYTAGAHFQETQYF. The J gene is TRBJ2-5, the V gene TRBV14, with TRBD2 as a possible D gene (6 bases). The germline gives CDR1 SGHDN, CDR2 FVKESK. CDR3 length: 20 amino acids. V lost 0 bases and J 1 base, leaving 24 bases between the germline ends.

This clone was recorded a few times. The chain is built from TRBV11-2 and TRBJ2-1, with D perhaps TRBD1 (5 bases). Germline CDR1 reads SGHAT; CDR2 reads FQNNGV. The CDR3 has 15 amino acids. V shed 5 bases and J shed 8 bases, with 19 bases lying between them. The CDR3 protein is CASSPMKGSEDEQFF. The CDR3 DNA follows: TGTGCCAGCAGCCCGATGAAGGGGTCCGAGGATGAGCAGTTCTTC.

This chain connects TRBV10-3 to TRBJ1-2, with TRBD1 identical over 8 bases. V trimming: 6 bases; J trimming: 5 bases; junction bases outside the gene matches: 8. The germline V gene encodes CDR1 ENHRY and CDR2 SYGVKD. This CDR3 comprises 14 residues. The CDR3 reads CAISPGTGSYGYTF. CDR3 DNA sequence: TGTGCCATCAGCCCCGGGACAGGATCTTATGGCTACACCTTC.

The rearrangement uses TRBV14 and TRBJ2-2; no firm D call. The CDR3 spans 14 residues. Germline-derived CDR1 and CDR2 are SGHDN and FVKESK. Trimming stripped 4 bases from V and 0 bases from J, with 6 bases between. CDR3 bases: TGTGCCAGCAGCCTACACGCGAACACCGGGGAGCTGTTTTTT. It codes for CASSLHANTGELFF.

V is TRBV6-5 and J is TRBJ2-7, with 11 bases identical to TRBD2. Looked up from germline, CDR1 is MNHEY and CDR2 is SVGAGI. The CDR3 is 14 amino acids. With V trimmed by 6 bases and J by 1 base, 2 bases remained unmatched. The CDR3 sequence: CASRGLAESYEQYF. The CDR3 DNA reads TGTGCCAGCAGGGGACTAGCGGAGTCCTACGAGCAGTACTTC.

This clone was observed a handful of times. The CDR3 sequence is CASSSVAGGLTYEQYF. CDR3 DNA sequence: TGTGCCAGCAGCTCCGTAGCGGGAGGGTTAACCTACGAGCAGTACTTC. The chain recombines TRBV7-8 with TRBJ2-7; TRBD2 matches 11 bases. Germline CDR1 is SGHVS and CDR2 is FQNEAQ. The CDR3 length is 16 residues. J was trimmed by 2 bases and V by 4 bases; bases with no gene match: 7.

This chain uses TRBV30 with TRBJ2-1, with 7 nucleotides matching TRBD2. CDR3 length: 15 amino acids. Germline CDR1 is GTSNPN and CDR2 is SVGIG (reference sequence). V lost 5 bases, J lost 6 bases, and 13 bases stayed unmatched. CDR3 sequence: CAWRRGGLAGNEQFF. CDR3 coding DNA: TGTGCCTGGCGTAGGGGAGGGCTAGCAGGCAATGAGCAGTTCTTC.

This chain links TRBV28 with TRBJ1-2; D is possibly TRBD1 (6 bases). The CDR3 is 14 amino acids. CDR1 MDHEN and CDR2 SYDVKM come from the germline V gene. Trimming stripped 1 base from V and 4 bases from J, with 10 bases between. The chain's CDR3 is CASSLLGAGYGYTF. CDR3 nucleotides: TGTGCCAGCAGTTTATTGGGGGCGGGCTATGGCTACACCTTC.

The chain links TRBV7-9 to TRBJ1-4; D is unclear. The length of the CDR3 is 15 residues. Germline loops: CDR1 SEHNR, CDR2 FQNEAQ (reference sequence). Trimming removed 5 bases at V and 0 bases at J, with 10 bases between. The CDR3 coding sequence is TGTGCCAGCAGCGGTCGGGTTGCAACTAATGAAAAACTGTTTTTT. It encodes CASSGRVATNEKLFF. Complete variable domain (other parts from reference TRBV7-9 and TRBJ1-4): DTGVSQNPRHKITKRGQNVTFRCDPISEHNRLYWYRQTLGQGPEFLTYFQNEAQLEKSRLLSDRFSAERPKGSFSTLEIQRTEQGDSAMYLCASSGRVATNEKLFFGSGTQLSVL.

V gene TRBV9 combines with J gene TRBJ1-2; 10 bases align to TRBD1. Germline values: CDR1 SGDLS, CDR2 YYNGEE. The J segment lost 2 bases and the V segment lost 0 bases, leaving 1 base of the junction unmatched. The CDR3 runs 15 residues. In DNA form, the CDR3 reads TGTGCCAGCAGCGTAGGGACAGGGGGGAACTATGGCTACACCTTC. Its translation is CASSVGTGGNYGYTF.